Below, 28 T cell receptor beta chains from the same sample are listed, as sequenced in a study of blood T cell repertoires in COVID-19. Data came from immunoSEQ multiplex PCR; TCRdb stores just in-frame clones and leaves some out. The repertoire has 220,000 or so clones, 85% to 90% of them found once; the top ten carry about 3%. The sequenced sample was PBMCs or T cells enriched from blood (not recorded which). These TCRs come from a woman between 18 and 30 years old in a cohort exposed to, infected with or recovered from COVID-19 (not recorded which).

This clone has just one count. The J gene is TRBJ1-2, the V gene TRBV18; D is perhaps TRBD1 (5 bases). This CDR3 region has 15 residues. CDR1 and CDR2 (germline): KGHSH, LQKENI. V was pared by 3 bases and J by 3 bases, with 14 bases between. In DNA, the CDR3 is TGTGCCAGCTCACCCTCCTCGGGAGGGGACTATGGCTACACCTTC. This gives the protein CASSPSSGGDYGYTF.

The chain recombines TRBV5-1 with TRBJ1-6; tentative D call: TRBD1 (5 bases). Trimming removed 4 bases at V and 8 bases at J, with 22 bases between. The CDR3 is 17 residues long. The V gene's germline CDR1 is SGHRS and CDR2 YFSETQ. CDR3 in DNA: TGCGCCAGCAGCCCCTCGCCTGCCCCGGGGGTCTATTCACCCCTCCACTTT. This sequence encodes CASSPSPAPGVYSPLHF.

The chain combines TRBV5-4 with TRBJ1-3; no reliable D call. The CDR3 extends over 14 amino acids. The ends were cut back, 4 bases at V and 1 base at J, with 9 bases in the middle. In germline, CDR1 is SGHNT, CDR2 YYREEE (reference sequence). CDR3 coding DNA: TGTGCCAGCAGCCCCGGACTTTCTGGAAACACCATATATTTT. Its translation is CASSPGLSGNTIYF.

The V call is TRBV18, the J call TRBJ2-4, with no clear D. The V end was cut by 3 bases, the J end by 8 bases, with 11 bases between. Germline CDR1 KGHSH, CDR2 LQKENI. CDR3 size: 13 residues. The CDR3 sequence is CASSPAGTDIQYF. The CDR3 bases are TGTGCCAGCTCACCGGCAGGAACGGACATTCAGTACTTC.

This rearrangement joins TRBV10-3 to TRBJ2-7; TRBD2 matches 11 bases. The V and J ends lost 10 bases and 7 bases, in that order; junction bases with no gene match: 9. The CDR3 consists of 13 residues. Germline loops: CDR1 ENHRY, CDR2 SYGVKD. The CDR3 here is CATQTSGGMEQYF. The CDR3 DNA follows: TGTGCCACGCAAACTAGCGGGGGTATGGAGCAGTACTTC.

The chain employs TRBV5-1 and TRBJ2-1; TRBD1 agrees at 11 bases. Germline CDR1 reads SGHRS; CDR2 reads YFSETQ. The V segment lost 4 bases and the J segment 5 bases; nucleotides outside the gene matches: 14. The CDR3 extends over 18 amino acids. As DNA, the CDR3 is TGCGCCAGCAGCGTTGTCCCGTCCGGGACAGGGGGTGACAATGAGCAGTTCTTC. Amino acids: CASSVVPSGTGGDNEQFF.

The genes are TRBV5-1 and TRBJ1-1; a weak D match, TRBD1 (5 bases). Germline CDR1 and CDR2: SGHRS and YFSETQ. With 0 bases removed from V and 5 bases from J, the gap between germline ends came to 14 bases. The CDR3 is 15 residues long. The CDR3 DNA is TGCGCCAGCAGCTTGGGTGCAGGGAGGGTAACTGAAGCTTTCTTT. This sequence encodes CASSLGAGRVTEAFF.

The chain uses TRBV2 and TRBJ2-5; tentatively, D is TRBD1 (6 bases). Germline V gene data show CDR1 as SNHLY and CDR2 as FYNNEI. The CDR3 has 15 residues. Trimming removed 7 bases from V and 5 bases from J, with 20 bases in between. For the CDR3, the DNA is TGTGCCAGCAACTCCTGGACAGAGGGGTGGGAGACCCAGTACTTC. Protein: CASNSWTEGWETQYF.

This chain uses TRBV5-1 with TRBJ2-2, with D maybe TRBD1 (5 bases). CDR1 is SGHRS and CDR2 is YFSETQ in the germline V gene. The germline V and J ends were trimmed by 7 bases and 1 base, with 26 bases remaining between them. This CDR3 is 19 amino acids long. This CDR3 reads CASGMGLNSPRMNTGELFF. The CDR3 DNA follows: TGCGCCAGCGGGATGGGGCTTAACTCGCCTCGAATGAACACCGGGGAGCTGTTTTTT.

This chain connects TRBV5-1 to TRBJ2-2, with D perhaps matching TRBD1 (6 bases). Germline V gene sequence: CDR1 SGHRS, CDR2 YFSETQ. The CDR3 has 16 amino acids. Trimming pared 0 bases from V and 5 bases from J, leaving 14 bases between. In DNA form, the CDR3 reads TGCGCCAGCAGCTTGGCTTGGGGGCAAACGACCGGGGAGCTGTTTTTT. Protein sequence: CASSLAWGQTTGELFF.

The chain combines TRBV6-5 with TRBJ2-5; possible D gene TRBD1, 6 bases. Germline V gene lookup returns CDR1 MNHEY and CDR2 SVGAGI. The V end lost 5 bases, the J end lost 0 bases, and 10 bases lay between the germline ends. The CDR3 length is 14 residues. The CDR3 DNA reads TGTGCCAGCAGTAGGGACACGTACCAAGAGACCCAGTACTTC. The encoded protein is CASSRDTYQETQYF.

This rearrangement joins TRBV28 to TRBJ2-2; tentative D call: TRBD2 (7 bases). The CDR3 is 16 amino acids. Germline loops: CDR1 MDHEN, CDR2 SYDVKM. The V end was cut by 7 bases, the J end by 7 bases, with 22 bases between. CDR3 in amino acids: CASKGGSAGVVGELFF. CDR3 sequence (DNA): TGTGCCAGCAAGGGGGGTTCGGCGGGAGTAGTCGGGGAGCTGTTTTTT.

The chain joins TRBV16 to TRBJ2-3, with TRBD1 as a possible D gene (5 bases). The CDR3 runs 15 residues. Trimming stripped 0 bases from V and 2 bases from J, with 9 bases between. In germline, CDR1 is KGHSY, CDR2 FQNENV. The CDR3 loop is CASSQSQGLTDTQYF. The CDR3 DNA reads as TGTGCCAGCAGCCAATCTCAGGGCCTCACAGATACGCAGTATTTT.

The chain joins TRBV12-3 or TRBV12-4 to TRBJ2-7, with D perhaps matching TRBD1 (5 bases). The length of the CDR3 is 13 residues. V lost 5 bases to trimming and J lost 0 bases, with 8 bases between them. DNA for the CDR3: TGTGCCAGCAGTAAGGGGTTCTCCTACGAGCAGTACTTC. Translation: CASSKGFSYEQYF.

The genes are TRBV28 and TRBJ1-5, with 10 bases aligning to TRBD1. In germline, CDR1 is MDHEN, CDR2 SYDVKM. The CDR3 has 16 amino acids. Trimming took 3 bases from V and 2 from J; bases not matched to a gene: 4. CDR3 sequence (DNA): TGTGCCAGCAGTTTCGACAGGGGGCGCGGCAATCAGCCCCAGCATTTT. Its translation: CASSFDRGRGNQPQHF.

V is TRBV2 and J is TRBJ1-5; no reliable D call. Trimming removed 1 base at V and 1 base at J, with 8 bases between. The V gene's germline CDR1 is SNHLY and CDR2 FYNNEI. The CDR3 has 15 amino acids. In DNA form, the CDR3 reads TGTGCCAGCAGTGAAGAGGGCGGGAGCAATCAGCCCCAGCATTTT. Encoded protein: CASSEEGGSNQPQHF. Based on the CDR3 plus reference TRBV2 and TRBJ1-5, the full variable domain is EPEVTQTPSHQVTQMGQEVILRCVPISNHLYFYWYRQILGQKVEFLVSFYNNEISEKSEIFDDQFSVERPDGSNFTLKIRSTKLEDSAMYFCASSEEGGSNQPQHFGDGTRLSIL.

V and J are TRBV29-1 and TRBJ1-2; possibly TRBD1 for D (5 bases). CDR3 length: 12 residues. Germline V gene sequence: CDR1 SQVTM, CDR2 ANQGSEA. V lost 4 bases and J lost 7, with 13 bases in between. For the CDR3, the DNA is TGCAGCGTTGCTCAGGGTTCGTCTGGCTACACCTTC. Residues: CSVAQGSSGYTF.

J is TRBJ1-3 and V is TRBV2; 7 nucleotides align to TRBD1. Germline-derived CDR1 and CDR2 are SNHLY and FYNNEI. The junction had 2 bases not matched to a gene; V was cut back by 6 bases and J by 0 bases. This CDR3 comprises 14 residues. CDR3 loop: CASREGASGNTIYF. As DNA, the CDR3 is TGTGCCAGCAGGGAGGGGGCCTCTGGAAACACCATATATTTT. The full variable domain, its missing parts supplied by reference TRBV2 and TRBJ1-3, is EPEVTQTPSHQVTQMGQEVILRCVPISNHLYFYWYRQILGQKVEFLVSFYNNEISEKSEIFDDQFSVERPDGSNFTLKIRSTKLEDSAMYFCASREGASGNTIYFGEGSWLTVV.

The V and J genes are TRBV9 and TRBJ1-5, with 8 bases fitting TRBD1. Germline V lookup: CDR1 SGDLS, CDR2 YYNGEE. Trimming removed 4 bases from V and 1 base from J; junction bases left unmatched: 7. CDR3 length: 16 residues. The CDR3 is CASSPGQGGSNQPQHF. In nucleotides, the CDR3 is TGTGCCAGCAGCCCAGGACAGGGCGGCAGCAATCAGCCCCAGCATTTT.

The CDR3: CASSLTSGRAEQYF. As DNA, the CDR3 is TGTGCCAGCAGCTTGACTAGCGGGAGGGCCGAGCAGTACTTC. The chain links TRBV5-4 to TRBJ2-7; TRBD2 matches at 13 bases. The CDR3 length is 14 residues. The V gene's germline CDR1 is SGHNT and CDR2 YYREEE (reference sequence). V was pared by 1 base and J by 6 bases, with 1 base of the junction left unmatched.

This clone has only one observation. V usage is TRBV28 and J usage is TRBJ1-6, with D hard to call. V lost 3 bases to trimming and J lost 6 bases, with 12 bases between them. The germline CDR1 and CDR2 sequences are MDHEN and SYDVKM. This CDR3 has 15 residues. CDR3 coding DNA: TGTGCCAGCAGTTTTGGTAGTCTAGCTAATTCACCCCTCCACTTT. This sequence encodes CASSFGSLANSPLHF.

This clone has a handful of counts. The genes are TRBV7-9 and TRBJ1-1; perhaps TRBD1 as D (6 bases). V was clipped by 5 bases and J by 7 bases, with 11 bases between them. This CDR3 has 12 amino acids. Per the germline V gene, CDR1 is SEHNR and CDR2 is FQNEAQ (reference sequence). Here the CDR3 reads CASSPGGLEAFF. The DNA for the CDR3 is TGTGCCAGCAGCCCTGGGGGCCTTGAAGCTTTCTTT. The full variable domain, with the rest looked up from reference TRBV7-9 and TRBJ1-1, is DTGVSQNPRHKITKRGQNVTFRCDPISEHNRLYWYRQTLGQGPEFLTYFQNEAQLEKSRLLSDRFSAERPKGSFSTLEIQRTEQGDSAMYLCASSPGGLEAFFGQGTRLTVV.

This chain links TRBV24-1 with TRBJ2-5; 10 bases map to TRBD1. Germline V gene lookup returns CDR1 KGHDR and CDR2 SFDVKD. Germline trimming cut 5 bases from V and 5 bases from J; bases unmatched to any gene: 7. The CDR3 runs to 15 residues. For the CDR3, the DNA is TGTGCCACCAGTGGACTCACGACAGGGGGCGAGACCCAGTACTTC. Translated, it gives CATSGLTTGGETQYF.

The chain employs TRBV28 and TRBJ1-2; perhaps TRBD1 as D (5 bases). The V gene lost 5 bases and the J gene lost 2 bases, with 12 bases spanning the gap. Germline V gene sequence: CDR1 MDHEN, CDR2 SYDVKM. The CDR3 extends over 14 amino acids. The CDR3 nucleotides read TGTGCCAGCAGTCTGATAGCAGGGAACTATGGCTACACCTTC. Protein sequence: CASSLIAGNYGYTF.

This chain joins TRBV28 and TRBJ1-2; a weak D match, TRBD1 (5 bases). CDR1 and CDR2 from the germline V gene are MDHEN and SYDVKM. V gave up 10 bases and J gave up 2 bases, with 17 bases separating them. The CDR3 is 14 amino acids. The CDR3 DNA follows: TGTGCCACCGTCGGGGGGGAGGGAAACTATGGCTACACCTTC. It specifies CATVGGEGNYGYTF.

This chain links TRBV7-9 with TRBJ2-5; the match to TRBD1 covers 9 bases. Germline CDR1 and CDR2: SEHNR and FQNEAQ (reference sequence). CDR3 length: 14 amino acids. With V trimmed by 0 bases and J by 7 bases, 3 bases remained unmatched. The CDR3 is CASSLATGGLTQYF. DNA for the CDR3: TGTGCCAGCAGCTTAGCTACAGGGGGCCTGACCCAGTACTTC.

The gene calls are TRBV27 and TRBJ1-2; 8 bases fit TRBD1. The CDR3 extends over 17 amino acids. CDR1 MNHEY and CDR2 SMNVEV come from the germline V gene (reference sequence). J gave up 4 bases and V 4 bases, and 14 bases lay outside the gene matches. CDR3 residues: CASSSGQGRQNLYGYTF. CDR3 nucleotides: TGTGCCAGCAGTTCCGGACAGGGCCGCCAAAATCTCTATGGCTACACCTTC.

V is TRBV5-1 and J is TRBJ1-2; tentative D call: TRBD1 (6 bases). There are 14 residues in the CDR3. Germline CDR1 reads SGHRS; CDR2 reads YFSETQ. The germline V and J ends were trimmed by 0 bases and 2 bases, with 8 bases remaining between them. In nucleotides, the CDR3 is TGCGCCAGCAGCTTGGGACAGGCAAACTATGGCTACACCTTC. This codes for CASSLGQANYGYTF.